This entry features one T cell receptor beta chain sequence. The antigen is undetermined. The data stem from a study of T cells in Graves' hyperthyroidism and ophthalmopathy. Study-wide points: The model foresaw ophthalmopathy a median around 6.4 months prior to onset. Also found in blood were most expanded thyroid clonotypes above 0.001.

From RNA transcripts, TCR beta CDR3 regions were amplified. Researchers ran a first-round RT-PCR on the TCR CDR3 using the HTBI primer set. TCRdb reprocessed the multiplex PCR reads via MiXCR and lists one record per CDR3 protein. The sample consists of a few hundred thousand distinct CDR3 sequences, around a sixth of them appearing once. Unmatched junction bases numbered 10, after V lost 1 base and J lost 1 base. This CDR3 is 18 amino acids long. Criteria for exclusion of patients were uncontrolled infection, other autoimmune disease, pregnancy or lactation. This receptor was taken from a woman between 50 and 59 years old with Graves' hyperthyroidism. The chain employs TRBV12-3 or TRBV12-4 and TRBJ1-1; TRBD1 aligns across 9 bases. The specimen was blood. CDR3 coding DNA: TGTGCCAGCAGTTTAGGTGTCTTTGGGACAGGGAAGAACACTGAAGCTTTCTTT. Residues: CASSLGVFGTGKNTEAFF.